This TCR beta chain was found in a study of blood T cell repertoires in COVID-19 (dated by TCRdb to 2018 to 2021). For context, the study as a whole: Collaborator samples came from the United States, Italy and Spain and covered acute and convalescent phases of COVID-19. The material from the prospective study consisted of cDNA or gDNA derived from T cells, B-cell-depleted T cells, or PBMCs. The dataset comprised deeply sampled blood TCRbeta repertoires from subjects exposed to, actively infected with, or recovered from COVID-19. The repertoires were released in a freely available public database intended as a resource for research on the immune response to SARS-CoV-2. The samples were drawn from the first 160 participants of the ongoing ImmuneRACE study and from more than 1,000 subjects provided by 6 global collaborators. Nearly every sample came with metadata listing a de-identified subject ID, COVID-19 status, age in years and sex. Where available, HLA class I and class II types were taken from metadata supplied by the sample provider and were not determined by assay-based typing.

The immunoSEQ Assay, a bias-controlled multiplex PCR, was used to amplify TCRbeta CDR3 regions from genomic DNA. The study's processing was this. The number of nucleated cells in each sample was estimated by amplification of reference gene primers within the assay. To quantify the absolute abundance of each unique TCRbeta CDR3 rearrangement, sequence reads were collapsed and filtered. Productive Simpson clonality was computed per sample as the square root of Simpson's diversity index over productive rearrangements. TCRdb took this table from immuneACCESS and kept in-frame rearrangements with V and J called. Such tables lack part of the clones; where checked against another copy, unresolved V genes explain under half of the gap, and the rest is unexplained. The V and J calls and clone size are taken from that table; D and trimming were inferred from the DNA. Within this sample are roughly 280,000 clones, with 86% of them counted one time only. The ten largest clones capture 3.6% of the sample.

Collaborating institutions collected whole blood in K2EDTA tubes following their own protocols. For TCRbeta analysis, collaborators shipped samples in one of three forms: frozen whole blood, isolated PBMCs, or DNA extracted from either of those sample types. The germline V gene sets CDR1 to MNHEY and CDR2 to SVGAGI. Including cysteine and phenylalanine, the CDR3 has 15 amino acids. Solely the CDR3 DNA is kept, with 45 bases framed from the first base. The germline V end is reduced by 4 bases and the J end by 2 bases; junction bases left unmatched: 7. As concerns this clone: The specificity of this receptor is unknown. The input lacks base qualities; no much larger clone sits a single base away.

Results and caveats for the whole study, not just this receptor: The quantity of clinical and demographic metadata differed by source and by participant and was supplied without curation.

This clonotype was sampled from a man aged 18 to 30 with active or convalescent COVID-19. Sequenced material: peripheral blood. Recombination joined TRBV6-5 with TRBJ1-1, with 7 central nucleotides matching TRBD1. The nucleotide sequence is TGTGCCAGCAGTTCACAACGGACAGGCAACACTGAAGCTTTCTTT. It translates as CASSSQRTGNTEAFF.